This T cell receptor (beta chain) came from a study of cytomegalovirus exposure and HLA in healthy donors. As for this clone: Its antigen is still unknown.

PCR primers comprised 60 Vbeta and 13 Jbeta primers. Some clones are missing from TCRdb's copy, which holds only in-frame ones; the method was immunoSEQ multiplex PCR. Seen here are approximately 120,000 clones, 76% observed once, and the top ten hold less than 2%. Per the germline V gene, CDR1 is SGHRS and CDR2 is YFSETQ. The V and J ends lost 6 bases and 3 bases respectively, with 15 bases between them. This CDR3 spans 14 amino acids. Study-level points and caveats: Among TCR beta chains of equal frequency, HLA-associated ones were more clonally expanded in a later analysis. Apart from CMV serostatus, no immune exposure information was available.

The specimen sequenced was PBMCs. The V gene is TRBV5-1, the J gene TRBJ2-5; TRBD2 might be the D (5 bases). This TCR came from a man aged 50-60 years in good health and CMV-seronegative. The CDR3 coding sequence is TGCGCCAGCATGGCGACTACAGTTAAAGAGACCCAGTACTTC. Translating gives CASMATTVKETQYF.